Listed below are T cell receptor beta chains from one sample, sequenced in a study of molecular identifiers for immune sequencing clone quantification. TCRdb reanalysed the PCR reads using MiXCR and keeps one entry per CDR3 protein. The table lists more than 450,000 distinct CDR3 sequences, around 21% of them singletons. Sequencing was done on a sample of naive CD8+ T cells from blood, with Jurkat cell RNA spiked in. These receptors all come from a human donor in good health. Some libraries in this study had Jurkat cell RNA spiked in. CDR3s include the opening cysteine and the closing phenylalanine or tryptophan. The D gene is left open where the match is weak. For some rows the clone size is stated as once, few or many, or as a class when expanded; others skip it.

V,size,J,D,CDR3,DNA
TRBV6-5,many,TRBJ2-1,NA,CASSYTTRGNEQFF,TGTGCCAGCAGTTACACCACTAGGGGAAATGAGCAGTTCTTC
TRBV27,few,TRBJ2-1,NA,CASTSLERRRGPSYNEQFF,TGTGCCAGCACCAGTTTAGAGCGGAGGAGGGGGCCCTCCTACAATGAGCAGTTCTTC
TRBV4-1,many,TRBJ2-3,NA,CASSQDGVLDTQYF,TGCGCCAGCAGCCAAGATGGAGTACTAGATACGCAGTATTTT
TRBV15,NA,TRBJ1-4,NA,CAASRRAGEKLFF,TGTGCCGCCAGCCGCAGGGCAGGTGAAAAACTGTTTTTT
TRBV7-9,few,TRBJ2-2,NA,CASSLLGARDTGELFF,TGTGCCAGCAGCTTACTAGGGGCACGGGACACCGGGGAGCTGTTTTTT
TRBV23-1,many,TRBJ1-6,NA,CASSPPGRSSYNSPLHF,TGCGCCAGCAGTCCCCCAGGACGGAGCTCCTATAATTCACCCCTCCACTTT
TRBV4-1,NA,TRBJ1-1,TRBD1,CASSHPRAGGAGTEAFF,TGCGCCAGCAGCCACCCCAGGGCAGGGGGCGCGGGCACTGAAGCTTTCTTT
TRBV4-3,few,TRBJ1-4,NA,CASSQARGEKLFF,TGCGCCAGCAGCCAAGCAAGGGGGGAAAAACTGTTTTTT
TRBV28,few,TRBJ2-1,NA,CASSPRSAGKGPYNEQFF,TGTGCCAGCAGTCCCCGGTCGGCGGGCAAAGGCCCCTACAATGAGCAGTTCTTC
TRBV4-3,many,TRBJ2-4,TRBD1,CASSQEGTGGELQYF,TGCGCCAGCAGCCAAGAAGGTACAGGGGGTGAGCTTCAGTACTTC
TRBV30,many,TRBJ2-3,NA,CAWSVVDTQYF,TGTGCCTGGAGTGTAGTGGATACGCAGTATTTT
TRBV13,many,TRBJ2-2,TRBD1,CASSYDRGVSGELFF,TGTGCCAGCAGCTACGACAGGGGAGTCTCCGGGGAGCTGTTTTTT
TRBV20-1,many,TRBJ2-7,TRBD2,CSAGGGLDEQYF,TGCAGTGCCGGCGGGGGACTGGACGAGCAGTACTTC
TRBV23-1,many,TRBJ2-6,NA,CASSHRPSGANVLTF,TGCGCCAGCAGTCACCGGCCCTCTGGGGCCAACGTCCTGACTTTC
TRBV6-2/TRBV6-3,NA,TRBJ2-3,TRBD2,CASSATSGSTDTQYF,TGTGCCAGCAGTGCAACTAGCGGAAGCACAGATACGCAGTATTTT
TRBV4-3,many,TRBJ2-1,NA,CASSQEGRGQSNEQFF,TGCGCCAGCAGCCAAGAGGGGCGAGGACAGTCCAATGAGCAGTTCTTC
TRBV6-2/TRBV6-3,few,TRBJ2-5,TRBD2,CASSYSKTGGPSQETQYF,TGTGCCAGCAGTTACTCGAAGACGGGAGGGCCTTCCCAAGAGACCCAGTACTTC
TRBV4-3,many,TRBJ1-5,NA,CASSQVLGGNQPQHF,TGCGCCAGCAGCCAAGTCCTGGGAGGCAATCAGCCCCAGCATTTT
TRBV27,many,TRBJ1-5,NA,CASSLQSSGSNQPQHF,TGTGCCAGCAGTTTACAGTCGTCAGGATCTAATCAGCCCCAGCATTTT
TRBV9,many,TRBJ2-3,TRBD2,CASKGAGGPPDTQYF,TGTGCCAGCAAGGGCGCGGGGGGGCCGCCAGATACGCAGTATTTT
TRBV20-1,many,TRBJ2-7,TRBD2,CSAAGGSSYEQYF,TGCAGTGCTGCGGGGGGGAGCTCCTACGAGCAGTACTTC
TRBV3-1,NA,TRBJ2-5,NA,CASSQDEGGRETQYF,TGTGCCAGCAGCCAAGATGAGGGGGGTAGAGAGACCCAGTACTTC
TRBV15,NA,TRBJ2-1,NA,CATSRVGNEQFF,TGTGCCACCAGCAGAGTTGGGAATGAGCAGTTCTTC
TRBV6-6,many,TRBJ2-7,NA,CASSYSTGDEQYF,TGTGCCAGCAGTTACTCAACGGGGGACGAGCAGTACTTC
TRBV3-1,NA,TRBJ2-7,TRBD1,CASSQSGTGVKSYEQYF,TGTGCCAGCAGCCAATCGGGGACAGGGGTAAAATCCTACGAGCAGTACTTC
TRBV20-1,many,TRBJ2-2,NA,CSARDPGLSGELFF,TGCAGTGCTAGAGATCCAGGGTTGAGCGGGGAGCTGTTTTTT
TRBV6-2/TRBV6-3,many,TRBJ1-1,TRBD1,CASSYSSGTGDRGTEAFF,TGTGCCAGCAGTTACTCTTCCGGGACAGGAGATCGAGGCACTGAAGCTTTCTTT
TRBV20-1,few,TRBJ2-7,NA,CSARGAKYEQYF,TGCAGTGCCCGCGGGGCTAAATACGAGCAGTACTTC
TRBV7-9,NA,TRBJ2-7,TRBD1,CASSTGTGGLYEQYF,TGTGCCAGCAGCACCGGGACAGGGGGTTTGTACGAGCAGTACTTC
TRBV18,few,TRBJ1-6,NA,CASSPVGAGALYNSPLHF,TGTGCCAGCTCACCGGTGGGGGCAGGCGCCCTCTATAATTCACCCCTCCACTTT
TRBV7-9,many,TRBJ2-7,NA,CASSLSGPYEQYF,TGTGCCAGCAGTTTAAGCGGGCCCTACGAGCAGTACTTC